This TCR beta chain came from a study of blood T cells in healthy people across ages. Study-wide background: Template switching retrieved approximately one barcoded beta molecule for each two T cells. General observations from the study: Diversity figures based on one million T cells were deemed too low.

A J-beta primer mix and a sample-barcoded 5' primer were used in a second PCR of roughly 6 to 11 cycles. TCRdb itself ran the 5' RACE reads through MiXCR, one entry per CDR3 protein. The profile shows over 1,500,000 distinct CDR3 sequences, about two fifths of them singletons. Comments on this clonotype: The target antigen is unknown.

The length of the CDR3 is 16 residues. Germline loops: CDR1 SNHLY, CDR2 FYNNEI. Trimming took 5 bases from V and 6 from J, leaving 20 bases between them. Sequences were obtained from blood. This receptor was taken from a human donor in good health. The chain joins TRBV2 to TRBJ2-4; D is undetermined. CDR3 coding DNA: TGTGCCAGCAGTTATGGACCGCTTGACCCCTCAAACATTCAGTACTTC. It is translated as CASSYGPLDPSNIQYF.